This TCR beta chain is drawn from a study of cytomegalovirus exposure and HLA in healthy donors. CDR1 is MNHNY and CDR2 is SVGAGI in the germline V gene (reference sequence). The CDR3 loop spans 15 amino acids. Trimming cost V 2 bases and J 3 bases, with 8 bases left between them. Researchers ran the PCR with 60 Vbeta and 13 Jbeta primers. The assay was immunoSEQ multiplex PCR, and TCRdb's table has in-frame clones only and misses some. This sample yields approximately 160,000 clones, of which over 75% are seen a single time; about 5% belongs to the top ten. Sequenced: PBMCs. This chain joins TRBV6-6 and TRBJ2-6, with D maybe TRBD2 (5 bases). This clonotype originated in a young man in good health and CMV-seropositive. The DNA for the CDR3 is TGTGCCAGCAGTTACGTCGGGAATGGGGCCAACGTCCTGACTTTC. Protein sequence: CASSYVGNGANVLTF.